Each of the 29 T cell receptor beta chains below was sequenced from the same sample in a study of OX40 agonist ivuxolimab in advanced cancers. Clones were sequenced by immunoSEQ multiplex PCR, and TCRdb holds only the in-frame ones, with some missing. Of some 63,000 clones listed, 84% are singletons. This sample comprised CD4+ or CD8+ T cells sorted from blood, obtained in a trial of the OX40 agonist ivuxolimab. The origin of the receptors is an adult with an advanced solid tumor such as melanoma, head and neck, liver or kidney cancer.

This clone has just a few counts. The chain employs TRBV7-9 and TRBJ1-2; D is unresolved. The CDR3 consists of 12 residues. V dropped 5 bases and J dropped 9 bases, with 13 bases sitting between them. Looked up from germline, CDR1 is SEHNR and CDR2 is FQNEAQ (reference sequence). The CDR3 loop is CASSPEGSSYTF. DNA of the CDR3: TGTGCCAGCAGCCCTGAAGGGTCAAGCTACACCTTC. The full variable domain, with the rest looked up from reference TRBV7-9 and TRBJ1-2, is DTGVSQNPRHKITKRGQNVTFRCDPISEHNRLYWYRQTLGQGPEFLTYFQNEAQLEKSRLLSDRFSAERPKGSFSTLEIQRTEQGDSAMYLCASSPEGSSYTFGSGTRLTVV.

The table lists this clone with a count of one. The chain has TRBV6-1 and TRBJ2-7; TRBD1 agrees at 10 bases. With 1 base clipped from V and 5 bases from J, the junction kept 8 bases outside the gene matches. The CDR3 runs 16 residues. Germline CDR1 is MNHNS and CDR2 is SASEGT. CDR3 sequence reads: CASSEDPGQGLNEQYF. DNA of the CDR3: TGTGCCAGCAGTGAAGACCCGGGACAGGGGTTAAACGAGCAGTACTTC.

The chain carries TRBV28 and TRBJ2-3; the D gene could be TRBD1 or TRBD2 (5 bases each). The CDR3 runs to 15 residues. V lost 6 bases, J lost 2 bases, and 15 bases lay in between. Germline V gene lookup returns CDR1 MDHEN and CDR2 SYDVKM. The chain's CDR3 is CASSTRDEDTDTQYF. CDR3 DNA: TGTGCCAGCAGCACTAGGGACGAAGACACAGATACGCAGTATTTT.

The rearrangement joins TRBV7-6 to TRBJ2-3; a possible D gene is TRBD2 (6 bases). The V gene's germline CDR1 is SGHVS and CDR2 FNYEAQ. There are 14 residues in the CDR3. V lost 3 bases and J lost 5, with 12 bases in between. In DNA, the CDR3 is TGTGCCAGCAGCTTCAAGGACGGGAGAGATACGCAGTATTTT. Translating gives CASSFKDGRDTQYF.

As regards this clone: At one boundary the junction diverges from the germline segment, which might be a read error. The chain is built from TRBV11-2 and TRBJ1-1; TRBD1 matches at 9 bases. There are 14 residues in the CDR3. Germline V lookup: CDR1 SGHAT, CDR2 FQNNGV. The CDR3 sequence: CAGSKDRGTTEAFF. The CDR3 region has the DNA TGTGCCGGCAGCAAGGACAGGGGAACCACTGAAGCTTTCTTT.

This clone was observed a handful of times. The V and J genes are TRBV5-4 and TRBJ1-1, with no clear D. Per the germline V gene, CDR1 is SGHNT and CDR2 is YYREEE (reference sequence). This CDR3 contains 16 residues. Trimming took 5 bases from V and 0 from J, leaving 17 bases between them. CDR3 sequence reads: CASSPGASSMNTEAFF. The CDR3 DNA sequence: TGTGCCAGCAGTCCGGGCGCCAGCAGTATGAACACTGAAGCTTTCTTT.

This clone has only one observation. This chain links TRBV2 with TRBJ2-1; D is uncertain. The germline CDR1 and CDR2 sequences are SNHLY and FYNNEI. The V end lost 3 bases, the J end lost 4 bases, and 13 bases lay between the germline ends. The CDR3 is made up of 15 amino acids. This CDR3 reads CASSDDAKRYNEQFF. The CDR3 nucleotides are TGTGCCAGCAGTGACGACGCTAAGAGATACAATGAGCAGTTCTTC. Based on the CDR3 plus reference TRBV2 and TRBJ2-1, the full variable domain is EPEVTQTPSHQVTQMGQEVILRCVPISNHLYFYWYRQILGQKVEFLVSFYNNEISEKSEIFDDQFSVERPDGSNFTLKIRSTKLEDSAMYFCASSDDAKRYNEQFFGPGTRLTVL.

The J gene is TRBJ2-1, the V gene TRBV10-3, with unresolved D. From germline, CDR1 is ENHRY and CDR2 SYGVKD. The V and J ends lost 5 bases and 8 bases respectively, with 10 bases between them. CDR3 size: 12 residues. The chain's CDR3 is CAISPERDEQFF. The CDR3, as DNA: TGTGCCATCAGTCCCGAGCGTGATGAGCAGTTCTTC.

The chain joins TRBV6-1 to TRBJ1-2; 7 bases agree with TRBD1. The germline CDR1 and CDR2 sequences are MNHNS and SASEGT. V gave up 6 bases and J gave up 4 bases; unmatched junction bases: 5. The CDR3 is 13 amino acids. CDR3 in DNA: TGTGCCAGCAGCAGGGGGGTCGGCTATGGCTACACCTTC. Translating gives CASSRGVGYGYTF.

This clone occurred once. Here the CDR3 DNA reads TGTGCCTGGAGTCCTACAAACACTGAAGCTTTCTTT. Residues: CAWSPTNTEAFF. V and J are TRBV30 and TRBJ1-1; D not certain. The V end was cut by 2 bases, the J end by 2 bases, with 6 bases between. The CDR3 consists of 12 residues. Germline CDR1 is GTSNPN and CDR2 is SVGIG (reference sequence).

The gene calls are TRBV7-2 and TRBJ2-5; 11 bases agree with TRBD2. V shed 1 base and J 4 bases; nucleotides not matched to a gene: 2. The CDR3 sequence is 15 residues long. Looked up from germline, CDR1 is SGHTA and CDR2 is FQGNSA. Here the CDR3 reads CASSLDLAGGETQYF. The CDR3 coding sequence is TGTGCCAGCAGCTTAGATCTAGCGGGGGGAGAGACCCAGTACTTC.

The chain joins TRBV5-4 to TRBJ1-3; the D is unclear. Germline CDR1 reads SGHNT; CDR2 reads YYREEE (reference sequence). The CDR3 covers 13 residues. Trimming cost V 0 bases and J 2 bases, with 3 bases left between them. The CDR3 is CASSLDPGNTIYF. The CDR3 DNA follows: TGTGCCAGCAGCTTGGACCCTGGAAACACCATATATTTT.

The CDR3 region has the DNA TGTGCCAGCAGCTCTTGGCGAAGTTACTACAATGAGCAGTTCTTC. Protein product: CASSSWRSYYNEQFF. The chain couples TRBV7-2 to TRBJ2-1; no clear D. V dropped 4 bases and J dropped 3 bases, with 13 bases sitting between them. The CDR3 extends over 15 amino acids. CDR1 and CDR2 from the germline V gene are SGHTA and FQGNSA.

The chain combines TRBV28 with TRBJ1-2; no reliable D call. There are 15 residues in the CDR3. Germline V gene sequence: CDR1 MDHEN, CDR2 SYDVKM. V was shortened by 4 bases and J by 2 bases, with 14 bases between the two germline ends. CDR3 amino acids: CASSSGRFANYGYTF. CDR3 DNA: TGTGCCAGCAGTTCCGGACGGTTTGCGAACTATGGCTACACCTTC.

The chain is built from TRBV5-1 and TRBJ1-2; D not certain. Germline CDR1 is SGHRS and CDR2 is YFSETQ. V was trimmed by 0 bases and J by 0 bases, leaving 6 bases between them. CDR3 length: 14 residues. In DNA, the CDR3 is TGCGCCAGCAGCTTGGAGACGGCTAACTATGGCTACACCTTC. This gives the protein CASSLETANYGYTF.

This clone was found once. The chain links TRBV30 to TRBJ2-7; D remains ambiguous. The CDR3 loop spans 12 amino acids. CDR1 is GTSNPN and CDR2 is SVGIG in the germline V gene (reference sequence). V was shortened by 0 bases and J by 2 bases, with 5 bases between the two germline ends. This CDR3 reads CAWSVYAYEQYF. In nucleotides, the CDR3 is TGTGCCTGGAGTGTATACGCCTACGAGCAGTACTTC.

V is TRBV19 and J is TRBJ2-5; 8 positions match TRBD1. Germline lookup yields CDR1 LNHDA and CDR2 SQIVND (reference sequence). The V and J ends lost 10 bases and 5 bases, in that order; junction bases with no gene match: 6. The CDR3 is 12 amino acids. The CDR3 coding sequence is TGTGCCACCTCAGGGGGCTGGGAGACCCAGTACTTC. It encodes CATSGGWETQYF.

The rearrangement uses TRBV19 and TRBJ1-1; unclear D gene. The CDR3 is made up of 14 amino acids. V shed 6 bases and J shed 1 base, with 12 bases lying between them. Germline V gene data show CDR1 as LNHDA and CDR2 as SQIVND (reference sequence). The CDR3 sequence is CASRPRAGNTEAFF. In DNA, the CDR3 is TGTGCCAGTAGACCCCGGGCCGGGAACACTGAAGCTTTCTTT.

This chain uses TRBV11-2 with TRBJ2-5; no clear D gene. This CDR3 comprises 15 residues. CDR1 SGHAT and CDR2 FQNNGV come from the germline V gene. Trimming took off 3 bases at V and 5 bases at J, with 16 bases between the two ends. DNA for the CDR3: TGTGCCAGCAGCTTCAGTCGATCAACCGGCGAGACCCAGTACTTC. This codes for CASSFSRSTGETQYF. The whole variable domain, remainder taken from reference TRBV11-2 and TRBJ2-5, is EAGVAQSPRYKIIEKRQSVAFWCNPISGHATLYWYQQILGQGPKLLIQFQNNGVVDDSQLPKDRFSAERLKGVDSTLKIQPAKLEDSAVYLCASSFSRSTGETQYFGPGTRLLVL.

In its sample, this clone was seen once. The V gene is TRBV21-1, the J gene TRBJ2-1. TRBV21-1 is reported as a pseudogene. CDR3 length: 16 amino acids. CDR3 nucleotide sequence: TGTGCCAGCAGCAAAATTGGCAAGGGACGTAACAATGAGCAGTTCTTC. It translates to CASSKIGKGRNNEQFF.

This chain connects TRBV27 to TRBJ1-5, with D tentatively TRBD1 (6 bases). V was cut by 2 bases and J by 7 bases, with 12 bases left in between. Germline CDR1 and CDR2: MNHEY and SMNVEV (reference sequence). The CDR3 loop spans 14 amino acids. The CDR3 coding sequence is TGTGCCAGCAGTTTAACAGGGTCCGCGCAGCCCCAGCATTTT. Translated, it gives CASSLTGSAQPQHF.

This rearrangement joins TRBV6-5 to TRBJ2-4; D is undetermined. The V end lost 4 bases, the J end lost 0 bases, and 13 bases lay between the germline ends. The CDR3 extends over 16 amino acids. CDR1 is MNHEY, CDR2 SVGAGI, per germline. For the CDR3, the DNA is TGTGCCAGCAGTTCCCCTCGGAGCCTAGCCAAAAACATTCAGTACTTC. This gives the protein CASSSPRSLAKNIQYF.

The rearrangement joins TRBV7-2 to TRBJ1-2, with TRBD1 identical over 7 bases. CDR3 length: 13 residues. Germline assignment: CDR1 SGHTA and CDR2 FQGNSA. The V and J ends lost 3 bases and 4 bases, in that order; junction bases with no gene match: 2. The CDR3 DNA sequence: TGTGCCAGCAGCTTCCGGGACAGCTATGGCTACACCTTC. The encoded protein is CASSFRDSYGYTF.

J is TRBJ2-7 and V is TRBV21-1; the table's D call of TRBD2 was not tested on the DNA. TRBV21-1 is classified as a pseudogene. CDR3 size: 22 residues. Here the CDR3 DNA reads TGTGCCAGCAGCAAATTGCGATGGGGACTCGCTGTTTGGTTGTCCGAGACCTACGAGCAGTACTTC. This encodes CASSKLRWGLAVWLSETYEQYF.

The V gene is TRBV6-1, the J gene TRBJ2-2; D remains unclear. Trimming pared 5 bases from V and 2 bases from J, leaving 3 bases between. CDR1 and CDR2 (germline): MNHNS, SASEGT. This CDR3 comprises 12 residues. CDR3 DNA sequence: TGTGCCAGCAGTACCAACACCGGGGAGCTGTTTTTT. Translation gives CASSTNTGELFF.

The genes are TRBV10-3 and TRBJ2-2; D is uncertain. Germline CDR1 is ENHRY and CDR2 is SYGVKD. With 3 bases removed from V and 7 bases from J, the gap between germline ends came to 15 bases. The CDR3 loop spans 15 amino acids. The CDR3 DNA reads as TGTGCCATCAGTGACCCGAGGCGTTTCGGCGGGGAGCTGTTTTTT. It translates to CAISDPRRFGGELFF.

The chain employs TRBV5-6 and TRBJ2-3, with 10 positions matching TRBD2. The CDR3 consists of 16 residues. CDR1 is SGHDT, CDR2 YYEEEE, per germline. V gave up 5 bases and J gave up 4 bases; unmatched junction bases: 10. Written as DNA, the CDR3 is TGTGCCAGCAGTTCGGTGGGACTAGCGAACCCAGATACGCAGTATTTT. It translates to CASSSVGLANPDTQYF.

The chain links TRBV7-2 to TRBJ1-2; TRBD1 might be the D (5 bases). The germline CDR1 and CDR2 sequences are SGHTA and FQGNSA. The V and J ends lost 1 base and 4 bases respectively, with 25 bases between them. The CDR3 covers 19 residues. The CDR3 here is CASSLGVAGSLFGRYGYTF. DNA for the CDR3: TGTGCCAGCAGCTTAGGCGTGGCAGGGTCGTTGTTTGGTCGCTATGGCTACACCTTC. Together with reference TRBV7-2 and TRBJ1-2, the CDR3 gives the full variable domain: GAGVSQSPSNKVTEKGKDVELRCDPISGHTALYWYRQSLGQGLEFLIYFQGNSAPDKSGLPSDRFSAERTGGSVSTLTIQRTQQEDSAVYLCASSLGVAGSLFGRYGYTFGSGTRLTVV.

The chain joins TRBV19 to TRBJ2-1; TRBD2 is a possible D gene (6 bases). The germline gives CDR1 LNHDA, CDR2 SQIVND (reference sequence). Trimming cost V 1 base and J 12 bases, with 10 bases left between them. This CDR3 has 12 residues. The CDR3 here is CASSIAAGPQFF. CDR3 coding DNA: TGTGCCAGTAGTATAGCTGCGGGGCCGCAGTTCTTC.